This T cell receptor (beta chain) stems from a study of T cell responses to AZD1222 COVID-19 vaccine. Produced via immunoSEQ multiplex PCR; TCRdb's table is partial and in-frame only. The sample records 150,000 or so clones, about nine tenths being singletons. Trimming removed 6 bases from V and 4 bases from J, with 4 bases in between. Germline V gene data show CDR1 as MNHEY and CDR2 as SVGAGI. This CDR3 is 11 amino acids long. This TCR was sampled from an adult who had recovered from COVID-19. Sequenced here: peripheral blood, sampled after recovery from COVID-19. The gene calls are TRBV6-5 and TRBJ2-1; D gene unclear. CDR3 amino acids: CASSRYNEQFF. The DNA of the CDR3 is TGTGCCAGCAGCCGGTACAATGAGCAGTTCTTC.